This entry describes one T cell receptor (beta chain). Antigen: not known. The junction had 5 bases not matched to a gene; V was cut back by 6 bases and J by 7 bases. Germline V gene data show CDR1 as MNHEY and CDR2 as SVGEGT. CDR3 length: 12 residues. One entry per CDR3 protein results from TCRdb running MiXCR on the 5' RACE reads. Among a few hundred thousand distinct CDR3 sequences listed, less than 25% were seen once. The source of the sample is a study of T-cell memory formation after mild COVID-19. Study-wide context: For the most part, TCR clusters were specific to one donor.

Whole-study results and caveats: SARS-CoV-2 specificity of second-wave clones peaking day 37 was unconfirmed.

Sequencing used PBMCs or a T cell subset sorted from them (not recorded which). The receptor comes from an adult woman who had mild COVID-19 (a few samples of this study predate the infection). Cell type and time point are not known. The rearrangement uses TRBV6-2 or TRBV6-3 and TRBJ1-1, with 7 bases fitting TRBD1. The CDR3 nucleotides are TGTGCCAGCAGCACGACAGGGTTTGAAGCTTTCTTT. This gives the protein CASSTTGFEAFF.